These 14 T cell receptor beta chains were sequenced from one sample in a study of OX40 agonist ivuxolimab in advanced cancers. Measured with immunoSEQ multiplex PCR; TCRdb has only the in-frame clones, and not every one. Found here are 7,000 to 9,500 clones, roughly 87% of them singletons; the top ten hold 25% to 30%. This specimen was CD4+ or CD8+ T cells sorted from blood, taken in a trial of the OX40 agonist ivuxolimab. The source of these receptors is an adult with an advanced solid tumor such as melanoma, head and neck, liver or kidney cancer.

The rearrangement joins TRBV27 to TRBJ1-1; 8 bases match TRBD1. Losses at the gene ends were 4 bases for V and 7 bases for J; bases not matched to a gene: 5. CDR3 length equals 13 residues. CDR1 MNHEY and CDR2 SMNVEV come from the germline V gene (reference sequence). CDR3 coding DNA: TGTGCCAGCAGTTGGGACAGGACGGGTGAAGCTTTCTTT. It translates to CASSWDRTGEAFF.

This rearrangement joins TRBV14 to TRBJ1-1, with D hard to call. Trimming stripped 5 bases from V and 5 bases from J, with 12 bases between. This CDR3 comprises 13 residues. Germline V CDR1 and CDR2: SGHDN, FVKESK. CDR3 DNA: TGTGCCAGCAGCGCCTTCCGGTTTACTGAAGCTTTCTTT. It specifies CASSAFRFTEAFF.

V and J are TRBV4-2 and TRBJ2-7; 7 bases align to TRBD2. The CDR3 covers 15 residues. Germline trimming cut 0 bases from V and 4 bases from J; bases unmatched to any gene: 6. Germline CDR1 reads LGHNA; CDR2 reads YNFKEQ. CDR3 DNA sequence: TGTGCCAGCAGCCAAGATAGGTCTAGCGGTTACGAGCAGTACTTC. Translated: CASSQDRSSGYEQYF.

This chain joins TRBV6-5 and TRBJ1-1, with D hard to call. Per the germline V gene, CDR1 is MNHEY and CDR2 is SVGAGI. Deletions cut 2 bases from V and 7 bases from J, with 14 bases between. This CDR3 spans 14 amino acids. CDR3 nucleotides: TGTGCCAGCAGTTACACGGGCCCTTACCATGAAGCTTTCTTT. Amino acid sequence: CASSYTGPYHEAFF.

This clone is a singleton in its sample. V and J are TRBV27 and TRBJ1-1; possibly TRBD1 for D (6 bases). CDR3 size: 14 residues. Germline CDR1 and CDR2: MNHEY and SMNVEV (reference sequence). The V and J ends lost 6 bases and 1 base respectively, with 12 bases between them. CDR3 coding DNA: TGTGCCAGCAGGTCGGGACAATCGAACACTGAAGCTTTCTTT. As protein: CASRSGQSNTEAFF.

The chain employs TRBV7-2 and TRBJ2-7; D is possibly TRBD1 (6 bases). V lost 5 bases and J lost 3, with 11 bases in between. The CDR3 spans 13 residues. In germline, CDR1 is SGHTA, CDR2 FQGNSA. The CDR3 loop is CASSVPGHYEQYF. The CDR3 DNA reads TGTGCCAGCAGCGTACCGGGACACTACGAGCAGTACTTC. Drawing the rest from reference TRBV7-2 and TRBJ2-7, the complete variable domain is GAGVSQSPSNKVTEKGKDVELRCDPISGHTALYWYRQSLGQGLEFLIYFQGNSAPDKSGLPSDRFSAERTGGSVSTLTIQRTQQEDSAVYLCASSVPGHYEQYFGPGTRLTVT.

By its share, this clone is large. The chain employs TRBV7-9 and TRBJ2-3; the D call may be TRBD1 or TRBD2 (5 bases each). Germline CDR1 is SEHNR and CDR2 is FQNEAQ (reference sequence). This CDR3 contains 19 residues. V lost 4 bases to trimming and J lost 3 bases, with 26 bases between them. In nucleotides, the CDR3 is TGTGCCAGCAGCTGGAAAGCTGGGACGCCGAGATCAGAAACAGATACGCAGTATTTT. Encoded protein: CASSWKAGTPRSETDTQYF.

The chain uses TRBV27 and TRBJ2-3; D unresolved. Trimming stripped 1 base from V and 3 bases from J, with 5 bases between. The CDR3 has 13 amino acids. CDR1 is MNHEY, CDR2 SMNVEV, per germline (reference sequence). CDR3 sequence reads: CASSLFETDTQYF. The DNA of the CDR3 is TGTGCCAGCAGTTTATTTGAAACAGATACGCAGTATTTT.

The chain combines TRBV28 with TRBJ1-5; D is perhaps TRBD1 (6 bases). In germline, CDR1 is MDHEN, CDR2 SYDVKM. This CDR3 comprises 15 residues. V lost 5 bases and J 2 bases, leaving 13 bases between the germline ends. This CDR3 is CASSVTGMGNQPQHF. CDR3 nucleotide sequence: TGTGCCAGCAGTGTAACAGGGATGGGCAATCAGCCCCAGCATTTT.

The V call is TRBV4-1, the J call TRBJ2-5, with TRBD1 matching 10 bases. CDR1 is MGHRA and CDR2 is YSYEKL in the germline V gene. This CDR3 contains 17 residues. V lost 2 bases to trimming and J lost 2 bases; unmatched junction nucleotides: 8. CDR3 DNA sequence: TGCGCCAGCAGCCAAACTCCGGGACAGGGGAATCAAGAGACCCAGTACTTC. Amino acids: CASSQTPGQGNQETQYF.

J is TRBJ2-7 and V is TRBV27; 7 nucleotides line up with TRBD1. This CDR3 is built from 15 residues. Germline CDR1 reads MNHEY; CDR2 reads SMNVEV (reference sequence). Trimming cost V 2 bases and J 3 bases; bases outside gene matches: 7. CDR3 DNA sequence: TGTGCCAGCAGTTTAGGGGGACAGCTCCTCTACGAGCAGTACTTC. Its translation: CASSLGGQLLYEQYF.

Written as DNA, the CDR3 is TGCGCCAGCAGTCAACAGGGGGGGACCGGGGAGCTGTTTTTT. Its translation: CASSQQGGTGELFF. V gene TRBV23-1 combines with J gene TRBJ2-2; possibly TRBD1 or TRBD2 for D (7 bases each). TRBV23-1 is an ORF, and what it does is uncertain. V was cut by 2 bases and J by 5 bases, with 9 bases left in between. The CDR3 is 14 amino acids.

The chain carries TRBV4-1 and TRBJ2-1; 9 bases map to TRBD2. V trimming: 1 base; J trimming: 7 bases; junction bases outside the gene matches: 8. The CDR3 extends over 16 amino acids. Germline lookup yields CDR1 MGHRA and CDR2 YSYEKL. The CDR3 sequence is CASSQVAGVGDNEQFF. CDR3 nucleotide sequence: TGCGCCAGCAGCCAAGTAGCGGGAGTAGGTGATAATGAGCAGTTCTTC.

The J gene is TRBJ2-3, the V gene TRBV18; 9 bases align to TRBD1. The CDR3 extends over 16 amino acids. Trimming cost V 6 bases and J 4 bases; bases outside gene matches: 11. Germline V lookup: CDR1 KGHSH, CDR2 LQKENI. CDR3 nucleotides: TGTGCCAGCTCTCCCACCGGGACAGGGTCCTCAGATACGCAGTATTTT. Its protein product is CASSPTGTGSSDTQYF.